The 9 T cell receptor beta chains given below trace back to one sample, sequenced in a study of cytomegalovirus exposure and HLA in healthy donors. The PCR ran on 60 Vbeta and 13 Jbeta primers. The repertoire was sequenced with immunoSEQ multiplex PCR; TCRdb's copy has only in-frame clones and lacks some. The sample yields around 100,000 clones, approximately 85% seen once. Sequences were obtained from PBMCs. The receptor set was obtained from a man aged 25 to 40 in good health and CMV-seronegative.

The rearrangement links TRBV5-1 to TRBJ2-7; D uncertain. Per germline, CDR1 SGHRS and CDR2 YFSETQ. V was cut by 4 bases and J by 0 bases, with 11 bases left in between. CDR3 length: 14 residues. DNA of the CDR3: TGCGCCAGCAGCCCAGACTCAGACTCCTACGAGCAGTACTTC. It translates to CASSPDSDSYEQYF.

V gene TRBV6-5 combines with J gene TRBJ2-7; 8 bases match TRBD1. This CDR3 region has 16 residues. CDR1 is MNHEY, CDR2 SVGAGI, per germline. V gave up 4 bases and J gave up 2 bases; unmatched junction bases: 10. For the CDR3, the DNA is TGTGCCAGCAGTTTCAACAGGGGGAGCAGCGCCTACGAGCAGTACTTC. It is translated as CASSFNRGSSAYEQYF.

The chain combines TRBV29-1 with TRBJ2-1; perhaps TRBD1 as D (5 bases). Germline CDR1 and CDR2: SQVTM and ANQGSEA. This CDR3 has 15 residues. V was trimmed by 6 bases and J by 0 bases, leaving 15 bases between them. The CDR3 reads CSVATGIFSYNEQFF. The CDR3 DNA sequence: TGCAGCGTAGCAACAGGTATATTCTCCTACAATGAGCAGTTCTTC.

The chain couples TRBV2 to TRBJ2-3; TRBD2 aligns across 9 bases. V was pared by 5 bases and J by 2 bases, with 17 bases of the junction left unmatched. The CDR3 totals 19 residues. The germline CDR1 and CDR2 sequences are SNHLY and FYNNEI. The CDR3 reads CASSPSAELAGFYTDTQYF. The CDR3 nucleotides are TGTGCCAGCAGTCCCTCGGCCGAGCTAGCGGGATTTTACACAGATACGCAGTATTTT.

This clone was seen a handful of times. This chain's CDR3 is CASSLAGTGELFF. CDR3 nucleotides: TGTGCCAGCAGCTTGGCAGGGACAGGGGAACTGTTTTTT. The chain employs TRBV5-6 and TRBJ1-4; TRBD1 matches at 10 bases. This CDR3 spans 13 amino acids. Losses at the gene ends were 0 bases for V and 12 bases for J; bases not matched to a gene: 2. Germline V gene lookup returns CDR1 SGHDT and CDR2 YYEEEE.

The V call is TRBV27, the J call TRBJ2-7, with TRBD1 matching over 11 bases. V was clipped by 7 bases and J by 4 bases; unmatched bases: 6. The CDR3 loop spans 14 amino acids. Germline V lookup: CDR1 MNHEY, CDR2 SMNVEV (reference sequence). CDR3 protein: CASIGTGGSYEQYF. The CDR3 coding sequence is TGTGCCAGCATTGGGACAGGGGGATCGTACGAGCAGTACTTC.

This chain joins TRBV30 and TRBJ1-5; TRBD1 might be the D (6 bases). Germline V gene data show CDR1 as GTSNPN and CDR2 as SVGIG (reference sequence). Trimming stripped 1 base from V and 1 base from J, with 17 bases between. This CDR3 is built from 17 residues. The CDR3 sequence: CAWSGGPLVRSNQPQHF. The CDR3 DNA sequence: TGTGCCTGGAGTGGGGGGCCTCTCGTGCGAAGCAATCAGCCCCAGCATTTT.

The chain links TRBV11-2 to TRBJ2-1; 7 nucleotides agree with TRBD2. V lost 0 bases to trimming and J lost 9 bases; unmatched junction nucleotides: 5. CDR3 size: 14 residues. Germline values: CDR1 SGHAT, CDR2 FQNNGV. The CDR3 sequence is CASSLERTRSEQFF. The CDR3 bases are TGTGCCAGCAGCTTAGAACGGACTAGGTCTGAGCAGTTCTTC.

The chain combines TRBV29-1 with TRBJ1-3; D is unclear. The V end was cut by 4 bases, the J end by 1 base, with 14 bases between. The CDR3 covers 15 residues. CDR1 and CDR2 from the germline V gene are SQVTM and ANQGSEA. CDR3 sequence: CSVVVPSRSGNTIYF. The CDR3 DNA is TGCAGCGTTGTTGTCCCCTCTAGATCTGGAAACACCATATATTTT.